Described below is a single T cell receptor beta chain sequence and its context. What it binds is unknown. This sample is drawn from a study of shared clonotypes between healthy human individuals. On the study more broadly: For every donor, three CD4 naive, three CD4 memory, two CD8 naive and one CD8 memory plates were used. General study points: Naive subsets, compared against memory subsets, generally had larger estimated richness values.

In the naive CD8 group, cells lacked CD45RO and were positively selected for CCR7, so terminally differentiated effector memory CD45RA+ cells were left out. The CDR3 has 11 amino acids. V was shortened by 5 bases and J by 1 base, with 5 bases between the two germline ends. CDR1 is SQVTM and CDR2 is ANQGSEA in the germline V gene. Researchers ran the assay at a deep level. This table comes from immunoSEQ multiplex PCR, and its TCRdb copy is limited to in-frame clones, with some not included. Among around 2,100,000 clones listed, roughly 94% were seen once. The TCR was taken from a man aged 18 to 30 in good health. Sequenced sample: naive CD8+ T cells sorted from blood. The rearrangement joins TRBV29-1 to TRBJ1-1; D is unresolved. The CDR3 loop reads CSVLRNTEAFF. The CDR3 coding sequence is TGCAGCGTTTTAAGGAACACTGAAGCTTTCTTT.